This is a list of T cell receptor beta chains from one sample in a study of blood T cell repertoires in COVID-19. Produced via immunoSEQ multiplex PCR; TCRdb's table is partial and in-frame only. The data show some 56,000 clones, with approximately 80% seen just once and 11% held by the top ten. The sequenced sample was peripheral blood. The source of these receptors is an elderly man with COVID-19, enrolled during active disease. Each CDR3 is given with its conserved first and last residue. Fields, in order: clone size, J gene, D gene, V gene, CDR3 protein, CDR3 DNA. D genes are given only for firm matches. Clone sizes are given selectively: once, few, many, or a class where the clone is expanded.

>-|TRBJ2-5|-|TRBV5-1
CASSRLDNEETQYF
TGCGCCAGCTCCCGCTTAGACAACGAAGAGACCCAGTACTTC
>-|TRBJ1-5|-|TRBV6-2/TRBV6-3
CASSYDSGGNQPQHF
TGTGCCAGCAGTTACGATTCCGGGGGCAATCAGCCCCAGCATTTT
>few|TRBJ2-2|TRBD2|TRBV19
CASSIGLAGGFSGELFF
TGTGCCAGTAGCATTGGACTAGCGGGAGGTTTTAGCGGGGAGCTGTTTTTT
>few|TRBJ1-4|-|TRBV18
CASSPSATNEKLFF
TGTGCCAGCTCACCGAGTGCGACTAATGAAAAACTGTTTTTT
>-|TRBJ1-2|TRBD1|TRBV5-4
CASSLARQGAGGYTF
TGTGCCAGCAGCTTGGCCCGACAGGGGGCGGGAGGCTACACCTTC
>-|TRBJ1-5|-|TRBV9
CASSVADSTNQPQHF
TGTGCCAGCAGCGTGGCGGACAGTACCAATCAGCCCCAGCATTTT
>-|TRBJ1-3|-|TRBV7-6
CASSATGSGNTIYF
TGTGCCAGCAGCGCGACAGGCTCTGGAAACACCATATATTTT
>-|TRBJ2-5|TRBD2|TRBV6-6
CASSRGTSLPVETQYF
TGTGCCAGCAGTAGGGGGACTAGCCTCCCTGTAGAGACCCAGTACTTC
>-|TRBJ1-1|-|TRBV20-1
CSASNRVGAEAFF
TGCAGTGCTAGTAACCGGGTAGGCGCTGAAGCTTTCTTT
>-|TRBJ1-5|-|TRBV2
CASSDLDIAIKPQHF
TGTGCCAGCAGTGACCTGGACATCGCAATCAAGCCCCAGCATTTT
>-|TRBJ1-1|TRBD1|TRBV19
CASSARDRNTEAFF
TGTGCCAGTAGTGCCCGGGACAGGAACACTGAAGCTTTCTTT
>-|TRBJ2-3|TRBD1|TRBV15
CATQWGQGAKDTQYF
TGTGCCACCCAATGGGGACAGGGGGCCAAAGATACGCAGTATTTT
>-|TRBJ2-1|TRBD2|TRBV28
CASSRTSGAPNEQFF
TGTGCCAGCAGCCGAACTAGCGGGGCCCCCAATGAGCAGTTCTTC
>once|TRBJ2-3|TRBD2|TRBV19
CASSSRTSGGLDTQYF
TGTGCCAGTAGTTCGCGGACTAGCGGGGGGCTGGATACGCAGTATTTT
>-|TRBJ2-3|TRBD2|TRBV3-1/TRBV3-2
CASSPPKRGWRTDTQYF
TGTGCCAGCAGCCCCCCGAAGCGGGGGTGGCGCACAGATACGCAGTATTTT
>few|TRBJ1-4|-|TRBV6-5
CASSPSGIQGQKLFF
TGTGCCAGCAGTCCATCCGGGATTCAAGGGCAAAAACTGTTTTTT
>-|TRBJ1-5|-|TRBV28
CASSLPEVAQSNQPQHF
TGTGCCAGCAGTTTACCCGAAGTTGCTCAGAGCAATCAGCCCCAGCATTTT